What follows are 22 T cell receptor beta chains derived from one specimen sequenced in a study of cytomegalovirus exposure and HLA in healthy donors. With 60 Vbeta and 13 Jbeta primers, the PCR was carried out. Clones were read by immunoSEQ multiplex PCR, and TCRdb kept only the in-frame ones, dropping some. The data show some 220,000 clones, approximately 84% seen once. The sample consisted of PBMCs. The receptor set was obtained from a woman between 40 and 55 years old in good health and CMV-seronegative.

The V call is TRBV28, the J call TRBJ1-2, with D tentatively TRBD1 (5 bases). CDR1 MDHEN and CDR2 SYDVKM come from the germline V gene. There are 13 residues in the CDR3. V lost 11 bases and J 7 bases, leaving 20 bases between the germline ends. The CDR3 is CASLDSTSVGYTF. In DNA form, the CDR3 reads TGTGCCTCCTTAGACAGTACGTCCGTTGGCTACACCTTC.

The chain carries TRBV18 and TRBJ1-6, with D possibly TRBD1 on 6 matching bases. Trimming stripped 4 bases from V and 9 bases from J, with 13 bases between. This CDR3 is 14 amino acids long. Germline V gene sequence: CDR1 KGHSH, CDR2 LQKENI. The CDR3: CASSRTDGSSPLHF. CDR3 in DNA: TGTGCCAGCTCACGGACAGACGGTTCTTCACCCCTCCACTTT.

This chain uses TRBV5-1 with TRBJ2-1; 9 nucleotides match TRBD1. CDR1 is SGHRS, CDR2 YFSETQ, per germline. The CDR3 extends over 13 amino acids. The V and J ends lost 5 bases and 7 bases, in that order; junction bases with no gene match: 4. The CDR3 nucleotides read TGCGCCAGCAGAGAGACAGGGGGAAATGAGCAGTTCTTC. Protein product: CASRETGGNEQFF.

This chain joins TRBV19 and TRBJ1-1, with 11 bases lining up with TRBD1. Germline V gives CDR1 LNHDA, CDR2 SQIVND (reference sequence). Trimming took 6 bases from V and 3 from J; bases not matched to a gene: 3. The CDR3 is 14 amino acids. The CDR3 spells CASSGDRGDTEAFF. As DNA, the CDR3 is TGTGCCAGTAGCGGGGACAGGGGGGACACTGAAGCTTTCTTT.

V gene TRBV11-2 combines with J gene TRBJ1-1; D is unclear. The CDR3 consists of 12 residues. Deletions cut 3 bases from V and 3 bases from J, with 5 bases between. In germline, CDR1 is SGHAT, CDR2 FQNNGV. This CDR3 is CASSLGDTEAFF. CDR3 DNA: TGTGCCAGCAGCTTGGGAGACACTGAAGCTTTCTTT.

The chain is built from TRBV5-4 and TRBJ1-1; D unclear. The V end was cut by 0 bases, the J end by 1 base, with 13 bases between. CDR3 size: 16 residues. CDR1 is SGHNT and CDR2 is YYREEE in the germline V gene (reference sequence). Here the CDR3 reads CASSLAAAPGNTEAFF. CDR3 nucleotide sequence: TGTGCCAGCAGCTTGGCCGCTGCGCCAGGGAACACTGAAGCTTTCTTT.

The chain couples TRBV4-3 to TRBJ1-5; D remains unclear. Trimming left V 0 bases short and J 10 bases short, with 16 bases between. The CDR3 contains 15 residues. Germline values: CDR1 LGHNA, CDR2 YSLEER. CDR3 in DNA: TGCGCCAGCAGCCAAGAAACAGCCGCGCATGGTCCCCAGCATTTT. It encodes CASSQETAAHGPQHF.

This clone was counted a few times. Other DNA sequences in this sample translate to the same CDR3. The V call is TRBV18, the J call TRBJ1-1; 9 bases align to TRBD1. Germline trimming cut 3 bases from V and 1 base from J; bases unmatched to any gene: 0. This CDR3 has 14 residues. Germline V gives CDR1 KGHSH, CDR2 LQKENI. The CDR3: CASSPGQGNTEAFF. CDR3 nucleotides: TGTGCCAGCTCACCGGGACAGGGGAACACTGAAGCTTTCTTT.

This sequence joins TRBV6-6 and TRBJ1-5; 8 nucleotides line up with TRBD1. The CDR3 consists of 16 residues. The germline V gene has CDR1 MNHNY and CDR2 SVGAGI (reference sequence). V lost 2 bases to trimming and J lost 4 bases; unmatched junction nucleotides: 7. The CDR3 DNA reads TGTGCCAGCAGTTACGGAGGGACAGGCCAAAATCAGCCCCAGCATTTT. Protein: CASSYGGTGQNQPQHF.

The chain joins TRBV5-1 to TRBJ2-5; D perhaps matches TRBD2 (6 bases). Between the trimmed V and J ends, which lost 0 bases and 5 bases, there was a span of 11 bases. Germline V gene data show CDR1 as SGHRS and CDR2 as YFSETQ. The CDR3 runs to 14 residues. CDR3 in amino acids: CASSLVTSSETQYF. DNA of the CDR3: TGCGCCAGCAGCTTGGTGACTAGTAGCGAGACCCAGTACTTC.

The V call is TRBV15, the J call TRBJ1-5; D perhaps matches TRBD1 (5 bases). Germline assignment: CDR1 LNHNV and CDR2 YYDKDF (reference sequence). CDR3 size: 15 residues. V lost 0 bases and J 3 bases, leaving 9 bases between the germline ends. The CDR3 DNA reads TGTGCCACCAGCAGAGACGACAGTTACAATCAGCCCCAGCATTTT. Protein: CATSRDDSYNQPQHF.

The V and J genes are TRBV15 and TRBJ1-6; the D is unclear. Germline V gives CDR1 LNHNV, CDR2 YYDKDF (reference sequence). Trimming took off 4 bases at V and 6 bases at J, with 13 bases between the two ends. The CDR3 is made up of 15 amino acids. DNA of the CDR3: TGTGCCACCAGCAATATCCGAGGGAGTAATTCACCCCTCCACTTT. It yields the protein CATSNIRGSNSPLHF.

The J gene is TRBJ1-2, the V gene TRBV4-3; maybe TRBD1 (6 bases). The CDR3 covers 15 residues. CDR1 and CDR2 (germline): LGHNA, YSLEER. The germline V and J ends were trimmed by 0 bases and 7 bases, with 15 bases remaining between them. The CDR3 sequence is CASSQDSGSGAGYTF. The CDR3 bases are TGCGCCAGCAGCCAAGATAGTGGGTCAGGGGCTGGCTACACCTTC.

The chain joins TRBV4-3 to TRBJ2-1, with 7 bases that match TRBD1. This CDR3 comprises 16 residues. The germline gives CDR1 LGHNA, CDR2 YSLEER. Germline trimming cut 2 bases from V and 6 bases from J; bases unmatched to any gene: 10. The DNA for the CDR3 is TGCGCCAGCAGCCAAACCTCTCAGGCAGGGGGCAATGAGCAGTTCTTC. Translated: CASSQTSQAGGNEQFF.

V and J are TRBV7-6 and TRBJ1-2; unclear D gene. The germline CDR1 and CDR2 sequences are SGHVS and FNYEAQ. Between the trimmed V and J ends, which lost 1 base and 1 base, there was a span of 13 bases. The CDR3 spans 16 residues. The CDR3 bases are TGTGCCAGCAGCTTAGGCGGGCCGGGGAATAACTATGGCTACACCTTC. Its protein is CASSLGGPGNNYGYTF.

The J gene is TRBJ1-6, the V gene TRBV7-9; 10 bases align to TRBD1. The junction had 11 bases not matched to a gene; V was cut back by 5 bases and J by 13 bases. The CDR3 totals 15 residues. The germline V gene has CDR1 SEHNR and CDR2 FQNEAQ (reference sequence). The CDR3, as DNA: TGTGCCAGCAGCCGACTTGGACAGGGGGTTTTCCCCCTCCACTTT. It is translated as CASSRLGQGVFPLHF.

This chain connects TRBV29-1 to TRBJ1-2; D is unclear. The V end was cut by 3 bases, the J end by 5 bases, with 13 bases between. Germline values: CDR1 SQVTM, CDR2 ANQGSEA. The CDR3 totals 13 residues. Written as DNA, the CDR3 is TGCAGCGTTGAGGCATGGGGAGAGTATGGCTACACCTTC. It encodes CSVEAWGEYGYTF.

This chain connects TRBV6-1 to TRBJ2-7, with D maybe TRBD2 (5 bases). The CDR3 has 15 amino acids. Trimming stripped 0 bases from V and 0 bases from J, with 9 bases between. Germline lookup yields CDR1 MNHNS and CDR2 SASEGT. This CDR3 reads CASSEAWRSSYEQYF. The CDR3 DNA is TGTGCCAGCAGTGAAGCGTGGAGGAGCTCCTACGAGCAGTACTTC.

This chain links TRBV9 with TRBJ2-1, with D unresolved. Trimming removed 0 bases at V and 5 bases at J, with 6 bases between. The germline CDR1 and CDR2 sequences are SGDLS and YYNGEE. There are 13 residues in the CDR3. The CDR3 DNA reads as TGTGCCAGCAGCGTAGTCCCGGACAATGAGCAGTTCTTC. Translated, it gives CASSVVPDNEQFF.

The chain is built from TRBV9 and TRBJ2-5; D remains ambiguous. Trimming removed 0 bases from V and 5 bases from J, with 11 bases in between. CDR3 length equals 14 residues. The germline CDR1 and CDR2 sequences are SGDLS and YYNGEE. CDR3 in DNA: TGTGCCAGCAGCGTAGGTTCAGAGGAGGAGACCCAGTACTTC. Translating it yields CASSVGSEEETQYF.

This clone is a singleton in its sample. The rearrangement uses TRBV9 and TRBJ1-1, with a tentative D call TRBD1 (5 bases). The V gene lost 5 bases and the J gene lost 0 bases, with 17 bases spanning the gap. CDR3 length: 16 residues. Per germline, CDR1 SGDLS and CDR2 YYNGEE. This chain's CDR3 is CASSPISSGLNTEAFF. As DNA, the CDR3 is TGTGCCAGCAGTCCTATTAGCTCAGGGCTGAACACTGAAGCTTTCTTT.

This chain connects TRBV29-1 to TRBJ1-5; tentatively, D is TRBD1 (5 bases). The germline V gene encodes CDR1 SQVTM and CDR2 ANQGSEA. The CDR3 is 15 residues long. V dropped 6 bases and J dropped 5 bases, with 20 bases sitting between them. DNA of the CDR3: TGCAGCGTCCAAATGGGGCCCGGGCGTGATCAGCCCCAGCATTTT. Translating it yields CSVQMGPGRDQPQHF.